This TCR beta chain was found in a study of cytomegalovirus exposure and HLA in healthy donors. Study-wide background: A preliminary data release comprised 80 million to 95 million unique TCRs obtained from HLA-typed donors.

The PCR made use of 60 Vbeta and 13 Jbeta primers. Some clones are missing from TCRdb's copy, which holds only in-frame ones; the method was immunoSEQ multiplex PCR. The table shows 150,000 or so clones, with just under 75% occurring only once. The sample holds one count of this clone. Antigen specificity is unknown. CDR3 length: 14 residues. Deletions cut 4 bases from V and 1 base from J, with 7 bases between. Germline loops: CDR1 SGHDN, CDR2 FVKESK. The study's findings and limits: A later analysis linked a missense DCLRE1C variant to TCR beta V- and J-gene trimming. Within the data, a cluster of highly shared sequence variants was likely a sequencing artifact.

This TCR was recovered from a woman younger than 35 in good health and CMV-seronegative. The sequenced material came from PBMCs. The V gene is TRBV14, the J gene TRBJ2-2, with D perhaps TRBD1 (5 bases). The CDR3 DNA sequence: TGTGCCAGCAGCCTCCAGGGGAACACCGGGGAGCTGTTTTTT. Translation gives CASSLQGNTGELFF.